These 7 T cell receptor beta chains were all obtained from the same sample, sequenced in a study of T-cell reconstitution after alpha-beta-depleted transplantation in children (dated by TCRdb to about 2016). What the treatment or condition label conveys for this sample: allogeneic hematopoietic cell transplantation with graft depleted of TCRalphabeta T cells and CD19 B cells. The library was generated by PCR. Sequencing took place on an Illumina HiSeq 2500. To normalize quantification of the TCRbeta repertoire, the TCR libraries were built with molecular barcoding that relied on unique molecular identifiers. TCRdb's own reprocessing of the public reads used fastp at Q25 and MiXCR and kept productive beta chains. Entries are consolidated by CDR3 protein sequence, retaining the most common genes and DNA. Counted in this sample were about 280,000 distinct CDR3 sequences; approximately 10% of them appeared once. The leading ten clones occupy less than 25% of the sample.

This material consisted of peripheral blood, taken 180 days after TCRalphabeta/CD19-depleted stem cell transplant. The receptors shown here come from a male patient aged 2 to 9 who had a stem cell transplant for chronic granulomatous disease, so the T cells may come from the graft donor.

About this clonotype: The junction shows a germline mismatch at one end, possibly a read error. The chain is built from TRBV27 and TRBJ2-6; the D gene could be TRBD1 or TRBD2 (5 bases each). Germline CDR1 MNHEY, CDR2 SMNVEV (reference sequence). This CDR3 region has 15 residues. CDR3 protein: CASGGSTSGAYVLTF. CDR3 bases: TGTGCCAGCGGCGGGTCTACCTCCGGGGCCTACGTCCTGACTTTC.

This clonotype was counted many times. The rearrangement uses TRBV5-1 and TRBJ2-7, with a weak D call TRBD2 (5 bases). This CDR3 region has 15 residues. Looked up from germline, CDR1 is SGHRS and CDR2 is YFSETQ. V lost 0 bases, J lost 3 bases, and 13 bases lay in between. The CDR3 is CASSLATTTYYEQYF. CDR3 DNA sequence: TGCGCCAGCAGCTTGGCGACGACTACGTACTACGAGCAGTACTTC.

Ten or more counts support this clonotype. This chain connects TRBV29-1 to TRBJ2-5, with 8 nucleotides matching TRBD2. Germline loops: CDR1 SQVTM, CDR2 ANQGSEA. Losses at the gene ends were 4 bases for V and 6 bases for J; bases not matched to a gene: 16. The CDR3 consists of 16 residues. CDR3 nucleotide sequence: TGCAGCGTTGGAGTAAACGGGGGGGCCCTTAGCCAGACCCAGTACTTC. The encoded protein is CSVGVNGGALSQTQYF.

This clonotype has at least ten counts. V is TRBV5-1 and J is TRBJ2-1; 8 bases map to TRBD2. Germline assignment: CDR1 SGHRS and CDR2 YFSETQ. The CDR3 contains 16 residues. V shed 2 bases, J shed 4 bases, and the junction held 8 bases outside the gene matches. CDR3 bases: TGCGCCAGCAGCTTAGGTAAGGTAGCGGGGTACAATGAGCAGTTCTTC. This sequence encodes CASSLGKVAGYNEQFF.

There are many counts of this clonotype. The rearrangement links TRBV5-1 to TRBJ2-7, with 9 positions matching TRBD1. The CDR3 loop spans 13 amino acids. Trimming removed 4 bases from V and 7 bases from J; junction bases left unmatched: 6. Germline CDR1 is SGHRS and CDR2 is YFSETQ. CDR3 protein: CASSTGTGQEQYF. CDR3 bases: TGCGCCAGCAGCACCGGGACAGGGCAAGAGCAGTACTTC.

CDR3 residues: CASSLGASNTEAFF. CDR3 sequence (DNA): TGTGCCAGCAGTTTGGGGGCCTCGAACACTGAAGCTTTCTTT. The rearrangement uses TRBV28 and TRBJ1-1; D possibly corresponds to TRBD1 (6 bases). V lost 3 bases to trimming and J lost 1 base, with 9 bases between them. Germline V lookup: CDR1 MDHEN, CDR2 SYDVKM. There are 14 residues in the CDR3.

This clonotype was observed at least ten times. The DNA of the CDR3 is TGTGCCAGCAGCTTAAAGGGCTCTCTTGGTGAGCAGTTCTTC. Translated: CASSLKGSLGEQFF. The chain has TRBV5-6 and TRBJ2-1; no reliable D call. Germline lookup yields CDR1 SGHDT and CDR2 YYEEEE. V shed 2 bases and J shed 9 bases, with 15 bases lying between them. The CDR3 extends over 14 amino acids.